The 5 T cell receptor beta chains given below trace back to one sample, sequenced in a study of monozygotic twins with inflammatory bowel disease. TCRdb re-called the 5' RACE reads; every CDR3 protein appears as one record, without DNA. The sample yields approximately 340,000 distinct CDR3 sequences, of which the top ten take up around 2%. The sequenced material came from blood. All receptors come from a human donor with ulcerative colitis or Crohn's disease, or a healthy co-twin of an affected twin (not recorded which).

The genes are TRBV7-2 and TRBJ2-7; the D call from TCRdb, TRBD1, cannot be confirmed without DNA. Germline values: CDR1 SGHTA, CDR2 FQGNSA. This CDR3 has 17 residues. CDR3 loop: CASSLESGGLGSYEQYF.

The V call is TRBV29-1, the J call TRBJ2-1; TCRdb designates TRBD1, a call that cannot be tested without DNA. The CDR3 covers 14 residues. The germline V gene encodes CDR1 SQVTM and CDR2 ANQGSEA. CDR3 loop: CSVVSWEGGNEQFF.

The rearrangement joins TRBV7-9 to TRBJ2-3; TCRdb indicates TRBD2, and absent DNA this call remains unverified. Germline V gene data show CDR1 as SEHNR and CDR2 as FQNEAQ (reference sequence). The CDR3 contains 15 residues. This CDR3 is CASSSGLAGVDTQYF.

V gene TRBV28 combines with J gene TRBJ2-7; TCRdb returns TRBD2, unconfirmable since there is no DNA. The CDR3 loop spans 14 amino acids. Germline CDR1 and CDR2: MDHEN and SYDVKM. The CDR3 loop is CASSLAGLGYEQYF.

The chain's CDR3 is CSVELGNTIYF. The chain combines TRBV29-1 with TRBJ1-3. The CDR3 totals 11 residues. Germline V lookup: CDR1 SQVTM, CDR2 ANQGSEA.